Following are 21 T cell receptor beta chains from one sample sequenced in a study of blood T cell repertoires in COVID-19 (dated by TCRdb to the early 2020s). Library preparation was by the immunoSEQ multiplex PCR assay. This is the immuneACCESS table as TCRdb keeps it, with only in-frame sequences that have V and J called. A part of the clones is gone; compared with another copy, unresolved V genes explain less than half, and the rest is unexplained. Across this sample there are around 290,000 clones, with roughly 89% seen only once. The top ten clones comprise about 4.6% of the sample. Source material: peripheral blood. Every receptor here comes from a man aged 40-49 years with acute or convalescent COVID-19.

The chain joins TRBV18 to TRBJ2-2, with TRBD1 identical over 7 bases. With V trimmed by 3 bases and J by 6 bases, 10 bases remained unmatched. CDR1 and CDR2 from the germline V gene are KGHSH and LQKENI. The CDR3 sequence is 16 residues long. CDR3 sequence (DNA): TGTGCCAGCTCACCGTCCGCAACAGGGGTTCCCGGGGAGCTGTTTTTT. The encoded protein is CASSPSATGVPGELFF.

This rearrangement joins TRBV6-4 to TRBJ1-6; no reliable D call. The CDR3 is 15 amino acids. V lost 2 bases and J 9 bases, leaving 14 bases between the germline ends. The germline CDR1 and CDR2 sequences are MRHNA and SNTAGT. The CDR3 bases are TGTGCCAGCAGTGACCCGGGGTATGGAATTTCACCCCTCCACTTT. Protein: CASSDPGYGISPLHF.

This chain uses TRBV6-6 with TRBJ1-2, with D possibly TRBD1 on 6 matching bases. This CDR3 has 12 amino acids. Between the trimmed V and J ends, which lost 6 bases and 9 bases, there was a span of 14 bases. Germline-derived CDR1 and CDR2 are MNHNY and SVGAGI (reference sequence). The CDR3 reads CASSRVTGSYTF. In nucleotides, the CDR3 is TGTGCCAGCAGCCGGGTCACAGGGAGCTACACCTTC.

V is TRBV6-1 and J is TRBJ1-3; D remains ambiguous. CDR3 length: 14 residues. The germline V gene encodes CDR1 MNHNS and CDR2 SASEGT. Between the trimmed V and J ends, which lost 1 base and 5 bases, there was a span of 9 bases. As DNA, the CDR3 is TGTGCCAGCAGTGAAGTCGAGGGAAGAAACACCATATATTTT. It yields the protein CASSEVEGRNTIYF.

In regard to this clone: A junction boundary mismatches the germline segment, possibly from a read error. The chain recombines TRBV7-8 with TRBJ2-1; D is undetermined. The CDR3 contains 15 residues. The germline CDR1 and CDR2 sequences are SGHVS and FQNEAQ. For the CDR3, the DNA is TGTGCCAGCAACTTACGAGTGAGCTCCTACAATGAGCAGTTCTTC. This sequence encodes CASNLRVSSYNEQFF.

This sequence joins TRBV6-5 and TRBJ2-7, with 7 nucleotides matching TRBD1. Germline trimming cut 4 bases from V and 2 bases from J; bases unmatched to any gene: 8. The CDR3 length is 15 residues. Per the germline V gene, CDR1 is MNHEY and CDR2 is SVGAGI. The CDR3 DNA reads TGTGCCAGCAGTTCATGGACAGGCGTGACCTACGAGCAGTACTTC. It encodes CASSSWTGVTYEQYF.

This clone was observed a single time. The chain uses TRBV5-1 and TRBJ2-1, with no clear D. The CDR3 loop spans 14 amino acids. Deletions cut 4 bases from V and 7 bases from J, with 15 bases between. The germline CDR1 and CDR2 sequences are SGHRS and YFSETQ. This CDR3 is CASSPALAANEQFF. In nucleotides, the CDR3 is TGCGCCAGCAGCCCGGCTCTTGCGGCAAATGAGCAGTTCTTC.

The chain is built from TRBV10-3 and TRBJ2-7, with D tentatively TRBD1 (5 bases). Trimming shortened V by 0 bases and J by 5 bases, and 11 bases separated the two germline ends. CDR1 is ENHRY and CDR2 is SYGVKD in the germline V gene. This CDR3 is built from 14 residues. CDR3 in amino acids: CAISESYFRDEQYF. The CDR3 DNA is TGTGCCATCAGTGAGTCGTACTTCAGGGACGAGCAGTACTTC.

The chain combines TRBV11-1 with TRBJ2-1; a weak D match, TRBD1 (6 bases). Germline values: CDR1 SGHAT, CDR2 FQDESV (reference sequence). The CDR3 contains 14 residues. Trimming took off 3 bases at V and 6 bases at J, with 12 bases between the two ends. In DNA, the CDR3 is TGTGCCAGCAGCTTTTCCGTGGGGGCCAATGAGCAGTTCTTC. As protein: CASSFSVGANEQFF.

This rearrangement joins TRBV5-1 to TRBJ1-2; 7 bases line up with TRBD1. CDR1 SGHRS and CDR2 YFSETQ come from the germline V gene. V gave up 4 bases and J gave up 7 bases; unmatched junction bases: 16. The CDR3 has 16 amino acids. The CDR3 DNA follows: TGCGCCAGCAGCGTAATGGTGGGACAGAGTGATTTTGGCTACACCTTC. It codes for CASSVMVGQSDFGYTF.

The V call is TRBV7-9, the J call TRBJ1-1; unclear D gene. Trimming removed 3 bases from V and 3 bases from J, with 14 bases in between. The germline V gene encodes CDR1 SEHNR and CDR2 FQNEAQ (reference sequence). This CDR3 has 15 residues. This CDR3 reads CASSFTGLKDTEAFF. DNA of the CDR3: TGTGCCAGCAGCTTTACCGGACTCAAGGACACTGAAGCTTTCTTT.

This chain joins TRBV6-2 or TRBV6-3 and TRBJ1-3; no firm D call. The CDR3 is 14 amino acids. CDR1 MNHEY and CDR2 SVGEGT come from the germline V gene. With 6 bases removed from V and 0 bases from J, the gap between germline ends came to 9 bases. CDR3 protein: CASSSGTSGNTIYF. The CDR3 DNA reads TGTGCCAGCAGCTCAGGAACCTCTGGAAACACCATATATTTT.

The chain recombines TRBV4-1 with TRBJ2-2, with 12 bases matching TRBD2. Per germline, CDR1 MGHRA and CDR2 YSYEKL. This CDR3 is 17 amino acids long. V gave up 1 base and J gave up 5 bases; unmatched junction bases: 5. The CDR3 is CASSQAGLAGKTGELFF. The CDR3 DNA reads TGCGCCAGCAGCCAAGCTGGACTAGCGGGGAAAACCGGGGAGCTGTTTTTT.

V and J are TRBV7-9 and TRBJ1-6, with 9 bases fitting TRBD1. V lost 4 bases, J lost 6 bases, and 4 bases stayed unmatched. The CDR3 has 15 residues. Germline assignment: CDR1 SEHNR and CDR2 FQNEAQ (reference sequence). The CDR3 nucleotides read TGTGCCAGCAGCTCTCCGGGACAGGGTAATTCACCCCTCCACTTT. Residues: CASSSPGQGNSPLHF.

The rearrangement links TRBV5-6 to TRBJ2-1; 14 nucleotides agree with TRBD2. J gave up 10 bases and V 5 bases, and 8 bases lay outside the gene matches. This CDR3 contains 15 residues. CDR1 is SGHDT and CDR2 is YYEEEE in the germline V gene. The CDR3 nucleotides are TGTGCCAGCAGTTTTGGACTAGCGGGGGGTTGGGAGCAGTTCTTC. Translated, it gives CASSFGLAGGWEQFF.

CDR3 in DNA: TGTGCCAGCAGCTTAACATTAAACACTGAAGCTTTCTTT. Encoded protein: CASSLTLNTEAFF. The chain uses TRBV7-9 and TRBJ1-1; D is unclear. The V gene's germline CDR1 is SEHNR and CDR2 FQNEAQ (reference sequence). V lost 2 bases to trimming and J lost 2 bases, with 6 bases between them. CDR3 size: 13 residues. Full variable domain (remainder filled in from reference TRBV7-9 and TRBJ1-1): DTGVSQNPRHKITKRGQNVTFRCDPISEHNRLYWYRQTLGQGPEFLTYFQNEAQLEKSRLLSDRFSAERPKGSFSTLEIQRTEQGDSAMYLCASSLTLNTEAFFGQGTRLTVV.

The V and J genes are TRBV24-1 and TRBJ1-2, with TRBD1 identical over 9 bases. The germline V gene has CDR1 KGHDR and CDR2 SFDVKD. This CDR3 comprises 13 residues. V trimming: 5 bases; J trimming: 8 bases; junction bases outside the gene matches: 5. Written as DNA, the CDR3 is TGTGCCACCAGTGGGAGGACAGGGGAAGGCTACACCTTC. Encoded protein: CATSGRTGEGYTF.

DNA of the CDR3: TGTGCCAGCAGCCAAGATAAAACTAGCCGGGGAACCGGGGAGCTGTTTTTT. This sequence encodes CASSQDKTSRGTGELFF. V and J are TRBV3-1 (or the pseudogene TRBV3-2) and TRBJ2-2; the D gene is possibly TRBD2 (6 bases). Per the germline V gene, CDR1 is LGHDT and CDR2 is YNNKEL (reference sequence). CDR3 size: 17 residues. V lost 0 bases and J 5 bases, leaving 16 bases between the germline ends.

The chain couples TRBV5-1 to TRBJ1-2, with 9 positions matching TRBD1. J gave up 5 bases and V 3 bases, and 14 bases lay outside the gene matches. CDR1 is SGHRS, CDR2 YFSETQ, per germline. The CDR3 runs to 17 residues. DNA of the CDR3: TGCGCCAGCAGCTACAGGGGGCGGCACCGGTACCTATATGGCTACACCTTC. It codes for CASSYRGRHRYLYGYTF. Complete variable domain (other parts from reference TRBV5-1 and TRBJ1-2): KAGVTQTPRYLIKTRGQQVTLSCSPISGHRSVSWYQQTPGQGLQFLFEYFSETQRNKGNFPGRFSGRQFSNSRSEMNVSTLELGDSALYLCASSYRGRHRYLYGYTFGSGTRLTVV.

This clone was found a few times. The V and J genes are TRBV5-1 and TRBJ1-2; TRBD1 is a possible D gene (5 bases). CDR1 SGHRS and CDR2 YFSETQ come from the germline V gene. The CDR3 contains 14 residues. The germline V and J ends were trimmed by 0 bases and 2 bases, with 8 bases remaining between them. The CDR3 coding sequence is TGCGCCAGCAGCTTGGAGGGGTCCAACTATGGCTACACCTTC. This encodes CASSLEGSNYGYTF.

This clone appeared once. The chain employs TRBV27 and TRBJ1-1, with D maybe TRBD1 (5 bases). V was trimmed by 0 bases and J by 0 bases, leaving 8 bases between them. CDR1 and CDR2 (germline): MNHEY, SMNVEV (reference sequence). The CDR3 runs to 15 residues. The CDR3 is CASSLSSGMNTEAFF. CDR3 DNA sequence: TGTGCCAGCAGTTTATCGTCAGGGATGAACACTGAAGCTTTCTTT.